This TCR beta chain is drawn from a study of cytomegalovirus exposure and HLA in healthy donors. The study's findings and limits: A link between a missense DCLRE1C variant and TCR beta V- and J-gene trimming emerged from a later analysis. It was only CMV serostatus that was available as immune exposure information. TCR beta sequences numbering roughly 16,000 were associated with HLA alleles at 0.05 false discovery rate in a later analysis.

This PCR relied on a set of 60 Vbeta primers and 13 Jbeta primers. Profiling relied on immunoSEQ multiplex PCR, and the TCRdb table lists in-frame clones only, not all of them. Its clone listing holds tens of thousands of clones. To note about this clone: As yet, its antigen is unknown.

The CDR3 consists of 16 residues. The junction had 6 bases not matched to a gene; V was cut back by 0 bases and J by 2 bases. Germline V gene sequence: CDR1 MGHRA, CDR2 YSYEKL. This clonotype was sampled from a man aged 55 to 70 in good health and CMV-seropositive. Specimen: PBMCs. The rearrangement uses TRBV4-1 and TRBJ2-7, with 8 bases that match TRBD2. The CDR3 loop reads CASSQELTSEAYEQYF. CDR3 bases: TGCGCCAGCAGCCAAGAATTGACTAGCGAGGCCTACGAGCAGTACTTC.